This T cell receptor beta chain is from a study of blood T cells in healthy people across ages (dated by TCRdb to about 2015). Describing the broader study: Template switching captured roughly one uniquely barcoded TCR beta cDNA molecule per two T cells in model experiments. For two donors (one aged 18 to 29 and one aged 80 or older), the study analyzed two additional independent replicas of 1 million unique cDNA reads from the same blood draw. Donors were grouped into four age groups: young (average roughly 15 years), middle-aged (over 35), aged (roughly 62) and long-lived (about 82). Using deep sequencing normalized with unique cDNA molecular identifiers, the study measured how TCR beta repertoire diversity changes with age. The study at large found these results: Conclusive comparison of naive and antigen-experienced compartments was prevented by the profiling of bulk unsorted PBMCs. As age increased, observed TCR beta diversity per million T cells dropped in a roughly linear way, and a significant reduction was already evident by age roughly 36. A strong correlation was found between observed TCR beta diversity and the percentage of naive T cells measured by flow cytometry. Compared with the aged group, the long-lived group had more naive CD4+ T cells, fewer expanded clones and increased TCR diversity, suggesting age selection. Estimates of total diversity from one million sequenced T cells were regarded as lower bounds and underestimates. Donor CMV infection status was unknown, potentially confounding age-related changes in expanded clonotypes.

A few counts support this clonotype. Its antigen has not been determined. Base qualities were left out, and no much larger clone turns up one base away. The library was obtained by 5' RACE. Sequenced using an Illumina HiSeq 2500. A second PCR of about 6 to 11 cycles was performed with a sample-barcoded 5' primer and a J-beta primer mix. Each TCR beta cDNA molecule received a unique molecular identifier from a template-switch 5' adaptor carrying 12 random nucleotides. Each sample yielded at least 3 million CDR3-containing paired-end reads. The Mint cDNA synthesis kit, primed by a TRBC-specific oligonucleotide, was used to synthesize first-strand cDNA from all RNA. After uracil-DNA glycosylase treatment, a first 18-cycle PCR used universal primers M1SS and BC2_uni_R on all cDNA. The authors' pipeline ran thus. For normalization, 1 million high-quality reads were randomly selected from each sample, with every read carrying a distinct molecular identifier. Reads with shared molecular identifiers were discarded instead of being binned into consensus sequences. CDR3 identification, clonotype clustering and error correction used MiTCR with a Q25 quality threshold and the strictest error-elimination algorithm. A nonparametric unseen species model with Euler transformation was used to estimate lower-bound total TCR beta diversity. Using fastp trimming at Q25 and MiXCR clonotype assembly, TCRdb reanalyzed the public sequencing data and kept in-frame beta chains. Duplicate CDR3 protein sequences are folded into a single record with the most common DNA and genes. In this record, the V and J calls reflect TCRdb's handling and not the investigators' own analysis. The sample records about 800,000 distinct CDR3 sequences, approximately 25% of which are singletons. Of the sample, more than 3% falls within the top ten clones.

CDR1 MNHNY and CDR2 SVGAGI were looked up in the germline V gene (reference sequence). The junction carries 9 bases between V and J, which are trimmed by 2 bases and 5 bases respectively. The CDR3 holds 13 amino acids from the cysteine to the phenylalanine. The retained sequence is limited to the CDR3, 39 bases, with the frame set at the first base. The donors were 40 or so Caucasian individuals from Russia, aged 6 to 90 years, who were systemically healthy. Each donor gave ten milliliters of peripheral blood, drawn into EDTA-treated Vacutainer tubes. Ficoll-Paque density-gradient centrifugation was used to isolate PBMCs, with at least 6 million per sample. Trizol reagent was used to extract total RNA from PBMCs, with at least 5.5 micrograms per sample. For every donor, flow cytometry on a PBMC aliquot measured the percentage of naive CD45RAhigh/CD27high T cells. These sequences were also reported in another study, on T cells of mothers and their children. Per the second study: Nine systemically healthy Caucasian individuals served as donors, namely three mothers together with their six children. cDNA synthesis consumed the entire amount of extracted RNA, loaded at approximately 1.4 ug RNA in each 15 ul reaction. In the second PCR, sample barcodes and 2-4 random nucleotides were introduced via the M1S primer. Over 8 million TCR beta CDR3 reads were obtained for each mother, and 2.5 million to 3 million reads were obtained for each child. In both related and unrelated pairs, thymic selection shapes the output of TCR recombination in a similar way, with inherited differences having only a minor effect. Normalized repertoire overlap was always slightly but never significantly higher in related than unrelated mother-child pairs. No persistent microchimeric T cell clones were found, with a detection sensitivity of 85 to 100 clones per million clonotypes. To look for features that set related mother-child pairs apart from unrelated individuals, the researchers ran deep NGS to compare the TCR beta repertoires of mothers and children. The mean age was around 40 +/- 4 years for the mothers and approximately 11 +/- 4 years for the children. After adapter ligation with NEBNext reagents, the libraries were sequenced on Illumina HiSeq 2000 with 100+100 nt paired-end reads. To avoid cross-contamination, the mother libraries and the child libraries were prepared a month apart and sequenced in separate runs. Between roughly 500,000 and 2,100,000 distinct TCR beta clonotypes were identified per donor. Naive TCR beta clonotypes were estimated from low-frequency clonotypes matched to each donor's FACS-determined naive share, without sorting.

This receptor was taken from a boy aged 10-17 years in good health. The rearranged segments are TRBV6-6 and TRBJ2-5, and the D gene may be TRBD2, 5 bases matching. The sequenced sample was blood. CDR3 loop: CASSYEGLETQYF. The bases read TGTGCCAGCAGTTACGAGGGTCTGGAGACCCAGTACTTC.